The 16 T cell receptor beta chains given below trace back to one sample, sequenced in a study of cytomegalovirus exposure and HLA in healthy donors. Profiled with immunoSEQ multiplex PCR; TCRdb holds only in-frame clones, not every one. The sample yields 150,000 or so clones, roughly 89% seen once. What was sequenced was PBMCs. The receptors here all came from a woman aged 25 to 45 in good health and CMV-seronegative.

The V and J genes are TRBV13 and TRBJ1-2, with 7 bases lining up with TRBD1. Germline V gives CDR1 PRHDT, CDR2 FYEKMQ (reference sequence). Trimming removed 5 bases from V and 2 bases from J; junction bases left unmatched: 5. The CDR3 spans 14 residues. The CDR3 bases are TGTGCCAGCAGCGAACAGGGGTGGAACTATGGCTACACCTTC. Translating it yields CASSEQGWNYGYTF.

The genes are TRBV4-1 and TRBJ1-2; 7 positions agree with TRBD1. Germline values: CDR1 MGHRA, CDR2 YSYEKL. The CDR3 spans 16 residues. The J segment lost 7 bases and the V segment lost 2 bases, leaving 13 bases of the junction unmatched. The CDR3 is CASSQWGSKGALGYTF. Written as DNA, the CDR3 is TGCGCCAGCAGCCAATGGGGCTCGAAGGGGGCGCTTGGCTACACCTTC.

The rearrangement links TRBV4-3 to TRBJ2-2, with 7 bases identical to TRBD1. The CDR3 extends over 15 amino acids. V shed 4 bases and J 0 bases; nucleotides not matched to a gene: 2. Germline V gene sequence: CDR1 LGHNA, CDR2 YSLEER. This chain's CDR3 is CASSPGTANTGELFF. CDR3 in DNA: TGCGCCAGCAGCCCCGGGACAGCGAACACCGGGGAGCTGTTTTTT.

The chain has TRBV5-4 and TRBJ1-2, with a possible D match to TRBD1 (5 bases). In germline, CDR1 is SGHNT, CDR2 YYREEE (reference sequence). This CDR3 has 12 amino acids. Trimming removed 2 bases at V and 8 bases at J, with 10 bases between. In DNA form, the CDR3 reads TGTGCCAGCAGCTTCCAGGGTGGCGGCTACACCTTC. Protein sequence: CASSFQGGGYTF.

A few counts support this clone. The chain has TRBV4-1 and TRBJ2-2; the D gene is possibly TRBD1 (5 bases). V was clipped by 4 bases and J by 7 bases, with 10 bases between them. Per the germline V gene, CDR1 is MGHRA and CDR2 is YSYEKL. This CDR3 has 13 amino acids. The CDR3 DNA reads as TGCGCCAGCAGCCGTCAGGGCCGCGGGGAGCTGTTTTTT. It codes for CASSRQGRGELFF.

The chain uses TRBV21-1 and TRBJ1-5. TRBV21-1 corresponds to a pseudogene. This CDR3 is 13 amino acids long. This CDR3 is CASSRGVGWPQHF. As DNA, the CDR3 is TGTGCCAGCAGCAGGGGGGTTGGTTGGCCCCAGCATTTT.

J is TRBJ1-5 and V is TRBV6-5; 8 bases align to TRBD1. V shed 8 bases, J shed 7 bases, and the junction held 10 bases outside the gene matches. The CDR3 consists of 14 residues. Germline lookup yields CDR1 MNHEY and CDR2 SVGAGI. CDR3 nucleotides: TGTGCCAGCCAACAGACAGGGGAGGTGCAGCCCCAGCATTTT. This translates into CASQQTGEVQPQHF.

The rearrangement joins TRBV5-8 to TRBJ2-1; 7 positions agree with TRBD2. CDR1 is SGHTS, CDR2 YDEGEE, per germline. Trimming cost V 9 bases and J 6 bases; bases outside gene matches: 12. The CDR3 consists of 14 residues. In DNA form, the CDR3 reads TGTGCCATCCAACCGGGTTGGGAGGGCAATGAGCAGTTCTTC. This encodes CAIQPGWEGNEQFF.

CDR3 nucleotide sequence: TGTGCCAGCAGCGCAGGGCTCTACACCGGGGAGCTGTTTTTT. Protein: CASSAGLYTGELFF. The rearrangement joins TRBV5-6 to TRBJ2-2; a possible D gene is TRBD1 (5 bases). The germline CDR1 and CDR2 sequences are SGHDT and YYEEEE. The CDR3 consists of 14 residues. Trimming removed 4 bases at V and 3 bases at J, with 10 bases between. The full variable domain, its missing parts supplied by reference TRBV5-6 and TRBJ2-2, is DAGVTQSPTHLIKTRGQQVTLRCSPKSGHDTVSWYQQALGQGPQFIFQYYEEEERQRGNFPDRFSGHQFPNYSSELNVNALLLGDSALYLCASSAGLYTGELFFGEGSRLTVL.

The chain recombines TRBV4-2 with TRBJ1-5; D gene unclear. The germline V gene encodes CDR1 LGHNA and CDR2 YNFKEQ. The CDR3 is 12 residues long. The V and J ends lost 0 bases and 11 bases respectively, with 8 bases between them. Written as DNA, the CDR3 is TGTGCCAGCAGCCAAGATTCGGGGACCCAGCATTTT. Translation gives CASSQDSGTQHF.

This chain uses TRBV2 with TRBJ2-3; 11 bases are shared with TRBD2. CDR1 and CDR2 (germline): SNHLY, FYNNEI. The CDR3 contains 14 residues. V shed 3 bases, J shed 9 bases, and the junction held 5 bases outside the gene matches. The CDR3 sequence: CASSDRLAGNTQYF. The DNA of the CDR3 is TGTGCCAGCAGTGATAGACTAGCGGGGAACACGCAGTATTTT.

There are a few counts of this clone. The chain employs TRBV19 and TRBJ2-2, with 7 bases that match TRBD1. Germline V lookup: CDR1 LNHDA, CDR2 SQIVND (reference sequence). With 6 bases clipped from V and 0 bases from J, the junction kept 7 bases outside the gene matches. The CDR3 spans 16 residues. In DNA, the CDR3 is TGTGCCAGTAGGGAAAGGACAGGATCGAACACCGGGGAGCTGTTTTTT. It is translated as CASRERTGSNTGELFF.

The chain combines TRBV2 with TRBJ2-5; 7 nucleotides line up with TRBD1. CDR3 length: 14 amino acids. The V and J ends lost 3 bases and 4 bases, in that order; junction bases with no gene match: 5. Germline CDR1 and CDR2: SNHLY and FYNNEI. This chain's CDR3 is CASSEWTGGETQYF. In DNA, the CDR3 is TGTGCCAGCAGTGAGTGGACAGGTGGAGAGACCCAGTACTTC.

This chain connects TRBV7-9 to TRBJ1-2, with no clear D. V was clipped by 0 bases and J by 0 bases, with 11 bases between them. The CDR3 is 16 amino acids. Germline CDR1 and CDR2: SEHNR and FQNEAQ (reference sequence). The CDR3 spells CASSLAISPSNYGYTF. DNA of the CDR3: TGTGCCAGCAGCTTAGCGATCAGTCCTTCTAACTATGGCTACACCTTC.

The rearrangement links TRBV6-5 to TRBJ1-5, with a possible D match to TRBD1 (5 bases). The germline gives CDR1 MNHEY, CDR2 SVGAGI. V was trimmed by 5 bases and J by 7 bases, leaving 12 bases between them. The CDR3 has 13 amino acids. The CDR3 is CASSQGGGQPQHF. CDR3 DNA sequence: TGTGCCAGCAGTCAAGGCGGGGGGCAGCCCCAGCATTTT.

This chain joins TRBV4-3 and TRBJ2-7; no firm D call. Trimming removed 0 bases from V and 5 bases from J, with 8 bases in between. The CDR3 covers 13 residues. Germline V gene data show CDR1 as LGHNA and CDR2 as YSLEER. The CDR3 region is CASSQDVINEQYF. The CDR3 region has the DNA TGCGCCAGCAGCCAAGATGTCATCAACGAGCAGTACTTC.